The present entry profiles one T cell receptor (beta chain) with its context. As yet, its antigen is unknown. This record belongs to a study of post-analysis software for immune sequencing data. Points from the study as a whole: Elevated frequency relative to controls characterized several TRBV segments in patients, TRBV5-6, TRBV5-1 and TRBV20-1 among them.

The CDR3 spans 17 residues. CDR1 is SGHRS and CDR2 is YFSETQ in the germline V gene. After removal of 6 bases from V and 0 bases from J, the junction contained 12 bases not matched to a gene. Unique molecular identifiers were carried by the TCR beta cDNA libraries. Via MiXCR, TCRdb re-called the PCR reads, giving one row per CDR3 protein. The sample carries hundreds of thousands of distinct CDR3 sequences, around 53% recorded once. This clonotype originated in a girl aged 10 to 17 with multiple sclerosis. The sequencing sample was made of blood. The rearrangement joins TRBV5-1 to TRBJ2-5; TRBD1 agrees at 9 bases. The CDR3 region has the DNA TGCGCCAGCAACCCCTCCGGGACAGGGCCGTACCAAGAGACCCAGTACTTC. It yields the protein CASNPSGTGPYQETQYF. Together with reference TRBV5-1 and TRBJ2-5, the CDR3 gives the full variable domain: KAGVTQTPRYLIKTRGQQVTLSCSPISGHRSVSWYQQTPGQGLQFLFEYFSETQRNKGNFPGRFSGRQFSNSRSEMNVSTLELGDSALYLCASNPSGTGPYQETQYFGPGTRLLVL.